The clone carrying this T cell receptor (beta chain) was recorded a few times. This record belongs to a study of human T cells and chemical hapten exposure. Described time point: patch test 2, 6 weeks after DPC sensitization. The treatment denotes: therapeutic diphenylcyclopropenone sensitization with weekly scalp DPC. TCRdb reprocessed the RACE reads with MiXCR, giving one entry per CDR3 protein. This sample has under 450,000 distinct CDR3 sequences, with about 6% found just once. Germline CDR1 is ENHRY and CDR2 is SYGVKD. The trim removed 6 bases at V and 6 bases at J, leaving 9 bases unmatched. The CDR3 length is 14 residues.

The chain joins TRBV10-3 to TRBJ2-3; TRBD2 agrees at 7 bases. This sample comprised whole blood, obtained in connection with sensitization to the hapten diphenylcyclopropenone (DPC). This clonotype originated in a woman in her late teens or twenties with alopecia areata. Some clones in this sample may be carry-over from other donors' samples. The CDR3 bases are TGTGCCATCAGGGAGGGAGGGAGCGCGGATACGCAGTATTTT. It translates to CAIREGGSADTQYF.